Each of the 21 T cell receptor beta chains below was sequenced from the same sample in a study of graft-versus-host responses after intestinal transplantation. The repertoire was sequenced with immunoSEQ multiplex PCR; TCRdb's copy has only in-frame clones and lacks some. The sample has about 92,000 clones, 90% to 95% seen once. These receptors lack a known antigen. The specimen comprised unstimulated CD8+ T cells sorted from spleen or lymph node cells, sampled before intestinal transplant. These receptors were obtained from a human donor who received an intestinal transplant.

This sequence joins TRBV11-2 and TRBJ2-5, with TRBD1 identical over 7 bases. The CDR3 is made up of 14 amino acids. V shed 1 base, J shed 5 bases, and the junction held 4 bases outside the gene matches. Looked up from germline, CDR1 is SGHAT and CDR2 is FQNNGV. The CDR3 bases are TGTGCCAGCAGCTTAGTAGGGGGCGGCGAGACCCAGTACTTC. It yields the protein CASSLVGGGETQYF.

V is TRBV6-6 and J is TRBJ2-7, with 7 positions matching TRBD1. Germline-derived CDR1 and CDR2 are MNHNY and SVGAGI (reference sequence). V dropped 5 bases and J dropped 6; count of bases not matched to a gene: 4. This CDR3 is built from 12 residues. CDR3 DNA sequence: TGTGCCAGCAGTGAGGGGGCGGGCGAGCAGTACTTC. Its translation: CASSEGAGEQYF.

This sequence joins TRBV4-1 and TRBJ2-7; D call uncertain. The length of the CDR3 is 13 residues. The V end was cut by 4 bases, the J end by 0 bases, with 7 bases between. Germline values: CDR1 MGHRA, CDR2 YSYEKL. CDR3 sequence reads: CASSPLGSYEQYF. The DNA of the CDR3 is TGCGCCAGCAGCCCCCTAGGCTCCTACGAGCAGTACTTC.

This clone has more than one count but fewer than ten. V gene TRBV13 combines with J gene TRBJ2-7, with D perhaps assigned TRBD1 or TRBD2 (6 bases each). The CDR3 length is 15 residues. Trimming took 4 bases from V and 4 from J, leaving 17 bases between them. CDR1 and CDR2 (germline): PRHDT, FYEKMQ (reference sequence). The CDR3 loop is CASSWMNREEYEQYF. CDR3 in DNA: TGTGCCAGCAGCTGGATGAACAGGGAGGAATACGAGCAGTACTTC.

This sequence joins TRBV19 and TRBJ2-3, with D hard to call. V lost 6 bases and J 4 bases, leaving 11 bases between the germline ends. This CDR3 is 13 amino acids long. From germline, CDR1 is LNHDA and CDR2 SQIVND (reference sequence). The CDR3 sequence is CASSPAAPDTQYF. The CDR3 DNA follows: TGTGCCAGTAGCCCGGCGGCCCCAGATACGCAGTATTTT.

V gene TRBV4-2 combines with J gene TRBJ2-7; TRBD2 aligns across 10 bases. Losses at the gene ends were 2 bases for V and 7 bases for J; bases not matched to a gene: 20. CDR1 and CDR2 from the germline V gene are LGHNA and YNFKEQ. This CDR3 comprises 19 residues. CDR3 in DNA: TGTGCCAGCAGCCAAAGTTCGTCCATACTAGCGGGGAATATAATAGAGCAGTACTTC. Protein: CASSQSSSILAGNIIEQYF.

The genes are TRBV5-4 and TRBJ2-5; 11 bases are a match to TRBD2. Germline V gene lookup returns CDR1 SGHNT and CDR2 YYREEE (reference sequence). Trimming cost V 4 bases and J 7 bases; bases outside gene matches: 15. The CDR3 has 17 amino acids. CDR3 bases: TGTGCCAGCAGCCTCTACCTGGTAGCGGGAGGGCGGACGACCCAGTACTTC. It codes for CASSLYLVAGGRTTQYF.

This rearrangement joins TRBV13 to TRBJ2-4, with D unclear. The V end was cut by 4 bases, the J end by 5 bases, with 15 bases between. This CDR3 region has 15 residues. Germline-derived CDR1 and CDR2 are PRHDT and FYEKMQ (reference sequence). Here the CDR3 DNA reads TGTGCCAGCAGCTACGTTAAGGGAAAGGAAAACATTCAGTACTTC. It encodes CASSYVKGKENIQYF.

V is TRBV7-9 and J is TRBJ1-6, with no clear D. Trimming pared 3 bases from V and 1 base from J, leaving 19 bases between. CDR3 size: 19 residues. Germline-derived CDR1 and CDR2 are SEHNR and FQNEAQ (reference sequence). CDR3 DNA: TGTGCCAGCAGCTTCCAAGGCCGGAGGGTAGGATCCTATAATTCACCCCTCCACTTT. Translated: CASSFQGRRVGSYNSPLHF.

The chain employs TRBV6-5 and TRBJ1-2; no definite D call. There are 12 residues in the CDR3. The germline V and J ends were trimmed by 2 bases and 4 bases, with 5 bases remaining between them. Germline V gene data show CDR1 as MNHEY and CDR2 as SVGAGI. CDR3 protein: CASSYDFYGYTF. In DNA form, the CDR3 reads TGTGCCAGCAGTTACGATTTCTATGGCTACACCTTC.

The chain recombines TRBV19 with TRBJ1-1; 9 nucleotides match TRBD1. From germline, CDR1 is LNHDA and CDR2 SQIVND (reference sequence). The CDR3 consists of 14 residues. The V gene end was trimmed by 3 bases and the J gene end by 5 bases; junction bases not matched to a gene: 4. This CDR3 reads CASSIWTGDTEAFF. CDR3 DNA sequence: TGTGCCAGTAGTATTTGGACAGGGGATACTGAAGCTTTCTTT.

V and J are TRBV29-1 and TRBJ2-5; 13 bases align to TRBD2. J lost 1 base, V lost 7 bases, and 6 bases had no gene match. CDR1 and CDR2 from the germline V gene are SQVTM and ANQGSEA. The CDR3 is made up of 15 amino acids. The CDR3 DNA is TGCAGCGCGGGACTAGCGGGGTACCTCCAAGAGACCCAGTACTTC. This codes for CSAGLAGYLQETQYF.

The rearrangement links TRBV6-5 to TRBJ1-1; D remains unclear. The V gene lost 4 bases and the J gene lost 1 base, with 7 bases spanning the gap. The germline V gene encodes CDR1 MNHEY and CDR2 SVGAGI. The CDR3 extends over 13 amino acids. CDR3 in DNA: TGTGCCAGCAGTTCGCAGTGGAACACTGAAGCTTTCTTT. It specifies CASSSQWNTEAFF.

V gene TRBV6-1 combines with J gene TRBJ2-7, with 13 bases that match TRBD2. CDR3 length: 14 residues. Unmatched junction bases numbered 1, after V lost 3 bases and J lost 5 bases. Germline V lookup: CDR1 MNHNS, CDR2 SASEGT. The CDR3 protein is CASSDGLAGDEQYF. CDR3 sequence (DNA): TGTGCCAGCAGTGACGGACTAGCGGGGGACGAGCAGTACTTC.

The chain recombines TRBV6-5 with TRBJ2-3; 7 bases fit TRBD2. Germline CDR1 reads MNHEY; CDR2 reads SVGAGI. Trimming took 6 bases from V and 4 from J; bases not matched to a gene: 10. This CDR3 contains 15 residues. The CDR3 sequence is CASSLSSGPADTQYF. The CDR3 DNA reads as TGTGCCAGCAGCTTATCTAGCGGACCTGCAGATACGCAGTATTTT.

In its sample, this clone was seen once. The CDR3 DNA follows: TGTGCCAGCAGCTTGGACGGCCCGGCCCAGTACTTC. It is translated as CASSLDGPAQYF. This chain links TRBV5-4 with TRBJ2-5; no firm D call. V gave up 0 bases and J gave up 9 bases, with 9 bases separating them. The CDR3 has 12 amino acids. Germline assignment: CDR1 SGHNT and CDR2 YYREEE (reference sequence).

CDR3 protein: CASGEWGYEQYF. In nucleotides, the CDR3 is TGTGCCAGCGGAGAATGGGGCTACGAGCAGTACTTC. This sequence joins TRBV2 and TRBJ2-7; D not certain. CDR1 is SNHLY and CDR2 is FYNNEI in the germline V gene. The V gene lost 8 bases and the J gene lost 3 bases, with 11 bases spanning the gap. This CDR3 has 12 residues.

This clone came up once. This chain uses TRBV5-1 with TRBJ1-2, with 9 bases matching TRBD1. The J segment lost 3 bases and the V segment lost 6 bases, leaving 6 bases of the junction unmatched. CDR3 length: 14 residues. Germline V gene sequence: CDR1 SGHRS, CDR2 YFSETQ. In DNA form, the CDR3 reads TGCGCCAGCACCGACAGGGACAGGGACTATGGCTACACCTTC. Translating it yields CASTDRDRDYGYTF.

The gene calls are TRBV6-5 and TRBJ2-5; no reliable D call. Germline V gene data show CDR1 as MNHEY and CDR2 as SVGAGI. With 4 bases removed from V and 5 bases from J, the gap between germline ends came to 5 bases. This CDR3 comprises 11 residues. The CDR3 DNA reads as TGTGCCAGCAGTTTCGCGGAGACCCAGTACTTC. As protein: CASSFAETQYF.

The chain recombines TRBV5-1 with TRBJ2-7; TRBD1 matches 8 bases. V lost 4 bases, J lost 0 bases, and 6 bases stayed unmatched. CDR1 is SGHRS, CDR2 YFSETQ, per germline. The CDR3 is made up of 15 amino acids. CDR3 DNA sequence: TGCGCCAGCAGCCGCGGACAGGGACCCTCCTACGAGCAGTACTTC. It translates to CASSRGQGPSYEQYF.

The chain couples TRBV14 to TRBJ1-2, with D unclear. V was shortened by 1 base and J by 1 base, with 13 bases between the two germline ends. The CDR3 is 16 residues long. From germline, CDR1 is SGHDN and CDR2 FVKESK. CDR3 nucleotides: TGTGCCAGCAGCCAAGTTTCGTCGCGAGATAACTATGGCTACACCTTC. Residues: CASSQVSSRDNYGYTF.